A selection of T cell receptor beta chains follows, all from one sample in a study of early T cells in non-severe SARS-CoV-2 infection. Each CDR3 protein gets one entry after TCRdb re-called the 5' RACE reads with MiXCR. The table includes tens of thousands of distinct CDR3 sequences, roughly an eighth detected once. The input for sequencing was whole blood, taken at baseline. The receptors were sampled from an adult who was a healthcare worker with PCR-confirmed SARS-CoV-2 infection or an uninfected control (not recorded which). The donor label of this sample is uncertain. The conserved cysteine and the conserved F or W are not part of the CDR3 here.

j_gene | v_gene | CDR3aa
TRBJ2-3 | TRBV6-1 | ASSAEGRTQY
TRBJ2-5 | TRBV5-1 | ASSGTGGAETQY
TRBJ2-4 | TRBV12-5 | ASGPRGGDIQY
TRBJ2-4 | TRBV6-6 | ASSYQVAGKNIQY
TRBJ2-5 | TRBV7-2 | ASSSGTTQETQY
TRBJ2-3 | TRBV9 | ASSVRSVTDTQY
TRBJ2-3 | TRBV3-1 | ASSQEVAVRSTDTQY
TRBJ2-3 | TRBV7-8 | ASSLPLAGGPATDTQY
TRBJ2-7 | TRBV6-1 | AISGLGPGQGIYEQY
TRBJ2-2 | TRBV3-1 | ASSQRGSPTSLGTGELF
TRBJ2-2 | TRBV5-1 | ASSLAGAATGELF
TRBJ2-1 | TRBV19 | ASTMGGSSYNEQF
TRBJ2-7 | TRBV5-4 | ASTNRGDYEQY
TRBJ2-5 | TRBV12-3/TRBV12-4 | ASSFRGLRETQY
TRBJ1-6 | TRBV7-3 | ASSLTAPTRGSYNSPLH
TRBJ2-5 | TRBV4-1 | ASSQEDRRKETQY
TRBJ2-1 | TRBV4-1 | ASSPGGGLAGNREQF
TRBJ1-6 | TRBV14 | ASSQDEGRSPLH
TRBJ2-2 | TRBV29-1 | SVQDRGRGELF
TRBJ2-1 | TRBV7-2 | ASSFRGGLIHEQF
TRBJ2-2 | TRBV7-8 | ASSLSQGQFTGELF
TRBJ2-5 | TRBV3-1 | ASRRNPGQLETQY
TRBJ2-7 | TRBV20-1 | SARDRGGSGGHWNEQY
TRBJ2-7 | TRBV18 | ASSPKGFAYEQY
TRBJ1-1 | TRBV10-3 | AAKHGTENTEAF
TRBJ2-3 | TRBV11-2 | ASSLSLLAGGTDTQY
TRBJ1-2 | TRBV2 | ASSLITGDNYGYT
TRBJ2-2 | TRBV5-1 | ASSLSAGLVNTGELF
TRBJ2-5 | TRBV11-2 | ASSLFERLAGETQY
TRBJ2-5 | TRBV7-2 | ASSSRFGQETQY
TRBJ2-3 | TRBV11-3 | ASSLRGGDTQY
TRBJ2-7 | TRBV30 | AWSCSMKGPRAGEQY
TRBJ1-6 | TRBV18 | ASSPGGQGSPLH
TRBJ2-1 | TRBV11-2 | ASSITPYNEQF
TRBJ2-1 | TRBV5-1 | ASSPLAGGDNEQF
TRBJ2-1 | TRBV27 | ASSLGLAGSRFNEQF
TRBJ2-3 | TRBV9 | ASSVRSFRTSGRTDTQY
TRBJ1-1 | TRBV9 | ASSVGSVNTEAF